This entry features one T cell receptor (beta chain) sequence. The sample belongs to a study of blood T cell repertoires in COVID-19. Overall study context: Researchers got acute and convalescent COVID-19 samples from the United States, Italy and Spain. The cDNA or gDNA used as material had been derived from T cells, B-cell-depleted T cells, or PBMCs.

As processed by the authors: Researchers report that nucleated cell counts were estimated from reference gene primer amplification. Sequencing was performed with immunoSEQ multiplex PCR; in TCRdb, only in-frame clones are kept and a portion is missing. That table supplies the V and J calls and clone size; D and trimming were determined from the DNA. The sample has 200,000 or so clones; 81% are singletons. Seattle patients were enrolled while actively infected and followed longitudinally. Deletions cut 3 bases from V and 0 bases from J, with 6 bases between. The CDR3 runs 15 residues. CDR1 and CDR2 (germline): SEHNR, FQNEAQ (reference sequence).

The TCR was taken from a woman of 80 years or more with COVID-19, enrolled during active disease. The source material was peripheral blood. The chain couples TRBV7-9 to TRBJ2-6; D unresolved. The CDR3 loop is CASSFYRSGANVLTF. CDR3 DNA: TGTGCCAGCAGCTTCTATCGCTCTGGGGCCAACGTCCTGACTTTC.